One sample yielded the 16 T cell receptor beta chains listed below, sequenced in a study of blood T cell repertoires in COVID-19. The repertoire was sequenced with immunoSEQ multiplex PCR; TCRdb's copy has only in-frame clones and lacks some. The table shows more than 95,000 clones, with around 79% occurring only once. Source material: peripheral blood. The receptors originated from a man in his fifties with acute or convalescent COVID-19.

This clone was seen more than once but under ten times. The chain joins TRBV7-9 to TRBJ2-3; tentatively, D is TRBD2 (7 bases). This CDR3 has 14 residues. Germline V gene data show CDR1 as SEHNR and CDR2 as FQNEAQ (reference sequence). V was clipped by 2 bases and J by 6 bases, with 12 bases between them. This CDR3 reads CASSLMGGADTQYF. In DNA form, the CDR3 reads TGTGCCAGCAGCTTAATGGGGGGGGCTGATACGCAGTATTTT. The whole variable domain, remainder taken from reference TRBV7-9 and TRBJ2-3, is DTGVSQNPRHKITKRGQNVTFRCDPISEHNRLYWYRQTLGQGPEFLTYFQNEAQLEKSRLLSDRFSAERPKGSFSTLEIQRTEQGDSAMYLCASSLMGGADTQYFGPGTRLTVL.

The CDR3 DNA is TGTGCCAGCAGGTCCGGGACAGCTGACAATGAGCAGTTCTTC. The encoded protein is CASRSGTADNEQFF. This chain connects TRBV6-6 to TRBJ2-1; 7 nucleotides line up with TRBD1. The germline CDR1 and CDR2 sequences are MNHNY and SVGAGI (reference sequence). CDR3 size: 14 residues. The V and J ends lost 6 bases and 5 bases, in that order; junction bases with no gene match: 7.

This rearrangement joins TRBV3-1 (or the pseudogene TRBV3-2) to TRBJ1-5, with 7 bases aligning to TRBD1. Germline-derived CDR1 and CDR2 are LGHDT and YNNKEL (reference sequence). This CDR3 comprises 18 residues. Trimming removed 0 bases from V and 5 bases from J; junction bases left unmatched: 13. The CDR3 bases are TGTGCCAGCAGCCAAGAGGCCAGTCAGGGGGGCTGGGATCAGCCCCAGCATTTT. Its protein is CASSQEASQGGWDQPQHF.

The V call is TRBV6-6, the J call TRBJ2-7; 8 positions agree with TRBD2. This CDR3 comprises 14 residues. Germline-derived CDR1 and CDR2 are MNHNY and SVGAGI (reference sequence). The trim removed 2 bases at V and 1 base at J, leaving 1 base unmatched. CDR3 bases: TGTGCCAGCAGTTACACTAGCGGATCCTACGAGCAGTACTTC. The encoded protein is CASSYTSGSYEQYF.

CDR3 amino acids: CASSLRDGTVTYEQYF. The CDR3 coding sequence is TGCGCCAGCAGCTTACGAGATGGGACAGTAACCTACGAGCAGTACTTC. The J gene is TRBJ2-7, the V gene TRBV5-1, with TRBD1 matching over 7 bases. The CDR3 has 16 residues. V lost 2 bases and J lost 2; bases outside the gene matches: 10. The V gene's germline CDR1 is SGHRS and CDR2 YFSETQ.

This clone was seen only a few times. The CDR3, as DNA: TGTGCCAGCAGCTTAGAAGCCACTGGAAACACCATATATTTT. Residues: CASSLEATGNTIYF. V is TRBV7-9 and J is TRBJ1-3; D uncertain. The CDR3 has 14 residues. Germline V gives CDR1 SEHNR, CDR2 FQNEAQ (reference sequence). V was clipped by 1 base and J by 2 bases, with 6 bases between them.

A remark on this clone: A read error may produce the germline difference seen at one junction end. The V call is TRBV5-1, the J call TRBJ2-1; D is possibly TRBD2 (5 bases). Germline V gene data show CDR1 as SGHRS and CDR2 as YFSETQ. The length of the CDR3 is 15 residues. The CDR3 reads CASRLEWLAYNEQFF. CDR3 in DNA: TGCGCCAGCAGGTTGGAGTGGCTAGCTTACAATGAGCAGTTCTTC. Variable domain in full (rest from reference TRBV5-1 and TRBJ2-1): KAGVTQTPRYLIKTRGQQVTLSCSPISGHRSVSWYQQTPGQGLQFLFEYFSETQRNKGNFPGRFSGRQFSNSRSEMNVSTLELGDSALYLCASRLEWLAYNEQFFGPGTRLTVL.

The sample holds a few counts of this clone. Other DNA sequences in the same sample also yield this CDR3. V usage is TRBV5-1 and J usage is TRBJ2-5, with TRBD1 as a possible D gene (6 bases). The V gene's germline CDR1 is SGHRS and CDR2 YFSETQ. There are 14 residues in the CDR3. The V and J ends lost 2 bases and 4 bases respectively, with 12 bases between them. The CDR3 DNA sequence: TGCGCCAGCAGCTTTGGGCAGGGGAGAGAGACCCAGTACTTC. Its protein is CASSFGQGRETQYF.

The V gene is TRBV30, the J gene TRBJ1-2; D is perhaps TRBD1 (5 bases). CDR1 GTSNPN and CDR2 SVGIG come from the germline V gene (reference sequence). The CDR3 is 14 residues long. V was cut by 2 bases and J by 7 bases, with 17 bases left in between. CDR3 in amino acids: CAWSQNLGHSGYTF. As DNA, the CDR3 is TGTGCCTGGAGTCAAAACCTTGGACATTCTGGCTACACCTTC.

V and J are TRBV20-1 and TRBJ1-5, with unresolved D. This CDR3 comprises 14 residues. The germline V gene encodes CDR1 DFQATT and CDR2 SNEGSKA (reference sequence). Trimming shortened V by 3 bases and J by 4 bases, and 13 bases separated the two germline ends. The CDR3 reads CSASTGERNQPQHF. In DNA, the CDR3 is TGCAGTGCTAGTACCGGGGAGCGGAATCAGCCCCAGCATTTT.

This clone was picked up one time. DNA for the CDR3: TGTGCCAGCAGACAGGGAGGGCAGCCCCAGCATTTT. Encoded protein: CASRQGGQPQHF. This sequence joins TRBV28 and TRBJ1-5, with D perhaps TRBD1 (6 bases). Between the trimmed V and J ends, which lost 6 bases and 7 bases, there was a span of 10 bases. Germline V gene lookup returns CDR1 MDHEN and CDR2 SYDVKM. CDR3 length: 12 amino acids. The whole variable domain, remainder taken from reference TRBV28 and TRBJ1-5, is DVKVTQSSRYLVKRTGEKVFLECVQDMDHENMFWYRQDPGLGLRLIYFSYDVKMKEKGDIPEGYSVSREKKERFSLILESASTNQTSMYLCASRQGGQPQHFGDGTRLSIL.

This clone was seen a single time. The gene calls are TRBV5-6 and TRBJ2-7; 7 bases agree with TRBD2. Germline lookup yields CDR1 SGHDT and CDR2 YYEEEE. The J segment lost 3 bases and the V segment lost 3 bases, leaving 3 bases of the junction unmatched. This CDR3 spans 13 amino acids. The CDR3 DNA reads TGTGCCAGCAGCTCCCTAGCGGACTACGAGCAGTACTTC. It specifies CASSSLADYEQYF.

V usage is TRBV5-1 and J usage is TRBJ2-5; 8 bases fit TRBD2. Looked up from germline, CDR1 is SGHRS and CDR2 is YFSETQ. V lost 0 bases, J lost 4 bases, and 11 bases stayed unmatched. The CDR3 sequence is 17 residues long. This CDR3 reads CASSLGCGGGTGETQYF. DNA of the CDR3: TGCGCCAGCAGCTTGGGGTGCGGCGGGGGGACGGGAGAGACCCAGTACTTC.

This clone was detected only a few times. V is TRBV9 and J is TRBJ2-1; 12 bases match TRBD2. V was pared by 4 bases and J by 10 bases, with 9 bases of the junction left unmatched. This CDR3 region has 15 residues. The germline CDR1 and CDR2 sequences are SGDLS and YYNGEE. CDR3 in amino acids: CASSPRLAGEGEQFF. In DNA form, the CDR3 reads TGTGCCAGCAGCCCCCGACTAGCGGGAGAAGGAGAGCAGTTCTTC.

The chain has TRBV7-3 and TRBJ2-1, with D uncertain. Trimming removed 11 bases from V and 4 bases from J, with 15 bases in between. The CDR3 is 13 residues long. Germline-derived CDR1 and CDR2 are SGHTA and FQGTGA. CDR3 nucleotide sequence: TGTGCCTCCAGCTTAGGCTCTTACAATGAGCAGTTCTTC. Encoded protein: CASSLGSYNEQFF.

The rearrangement links TRBV6-5 to TRBJ2-1, with D possibly matching TRBD1 (6 bases). CDR1 and CDR2 (germline): MNHEY, SVGAGI. CDR3 length: 12 amino acids. V was pared by 5 bases and J by 12 bases, with 14 bases between. The CDR3 protein is CASSTLGGRQFF. The CDR3 DNA reads as TGTGCCAGCAGTACCCTAGGGGGTCGGCAGTTCTTC.